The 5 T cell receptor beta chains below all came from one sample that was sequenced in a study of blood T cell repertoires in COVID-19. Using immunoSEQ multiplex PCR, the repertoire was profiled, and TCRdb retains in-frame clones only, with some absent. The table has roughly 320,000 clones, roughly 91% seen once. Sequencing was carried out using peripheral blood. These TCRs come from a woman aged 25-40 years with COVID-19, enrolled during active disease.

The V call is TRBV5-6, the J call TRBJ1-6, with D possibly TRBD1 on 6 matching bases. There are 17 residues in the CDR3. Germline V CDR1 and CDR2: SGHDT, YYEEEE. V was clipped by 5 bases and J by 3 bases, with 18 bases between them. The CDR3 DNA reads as TGTGCCAGCAGTCCGCGGTCGAACAGGGACTATAATTCACCCCTCCACTTT. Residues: CASSPRSNRDYNSPLHF.

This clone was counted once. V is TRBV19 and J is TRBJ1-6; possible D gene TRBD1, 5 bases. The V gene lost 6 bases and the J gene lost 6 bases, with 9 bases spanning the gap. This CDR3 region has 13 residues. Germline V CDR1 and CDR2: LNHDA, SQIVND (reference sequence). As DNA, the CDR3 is TGTGCCAGTAGAGACAGATTTAATTCACCCCTCCACTTT. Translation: CASRDRFNSPLHF.

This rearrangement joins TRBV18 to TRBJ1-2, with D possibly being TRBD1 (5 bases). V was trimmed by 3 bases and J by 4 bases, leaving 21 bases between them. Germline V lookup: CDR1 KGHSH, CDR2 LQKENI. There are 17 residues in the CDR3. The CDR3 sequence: CASSPRGTGGLTYGYTF. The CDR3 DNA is TGTGCCAGCTCACCTCGGGGGACCGGGGGGTTGACCTATGGCTACACCTTC.

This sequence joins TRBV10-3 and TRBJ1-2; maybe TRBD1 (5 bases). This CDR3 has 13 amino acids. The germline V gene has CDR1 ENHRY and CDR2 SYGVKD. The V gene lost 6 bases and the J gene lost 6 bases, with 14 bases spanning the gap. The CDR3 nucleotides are TGTGCCATCAGAGGGGTCCTCGCACATGGCTACACCTTC. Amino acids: CAIRGVLAHGYTF.

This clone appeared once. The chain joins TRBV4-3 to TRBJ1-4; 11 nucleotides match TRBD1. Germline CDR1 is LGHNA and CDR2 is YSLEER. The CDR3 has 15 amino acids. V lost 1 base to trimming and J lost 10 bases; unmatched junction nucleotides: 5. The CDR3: CASSQAGTGGRKLFF. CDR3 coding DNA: TGCGCCAGCAGCCAAGCCGGGACAGGGGGTAGAAAACTGTTTTTT.